This T cell receptor beta chain comes out of a study of T cell responses to AZD1222 COVID-19 vaccine. The study, taken as a whole, reports: Nearly half of spike-specific TCRs reportedly go after variant regions that carry no mutations. Donors were mostly white British, more females; clonal diversity possibly underestimated.

Clones were sequenced by immunoSEQ multiplex PCR, and TCRdb holds only the in-frame ones, with some missing. The sample has some 60,000 clones, 60% to 85% seen once. Worth noting for this clone: Its antigen is not identified.

The sequenced sample was peripheral blood, obtained 28 days after the second AZD1222 dose. This TCR was sampled from an adult who received the AZD1222 COVID-19 vaccine.

The CDR3, as DNA: TGTGCCAGCAGCCCCTTAGCGGGGGGCGGCTACAATGAGCAGTTCTTC. It yields the protein CASSPLAGGGYNEQFF. The rearrangement joins TRBV9 to TRBJ2-1, with 10 positions matching TRBD2. Germline assignment: CDR1 SGDLS and CDR2 YYNGEE. Losses at the gene ends were 4 bases for V and 3 bases for J; bases not matched to a gene: 7. The CDR3 sequence is 16 residues long.